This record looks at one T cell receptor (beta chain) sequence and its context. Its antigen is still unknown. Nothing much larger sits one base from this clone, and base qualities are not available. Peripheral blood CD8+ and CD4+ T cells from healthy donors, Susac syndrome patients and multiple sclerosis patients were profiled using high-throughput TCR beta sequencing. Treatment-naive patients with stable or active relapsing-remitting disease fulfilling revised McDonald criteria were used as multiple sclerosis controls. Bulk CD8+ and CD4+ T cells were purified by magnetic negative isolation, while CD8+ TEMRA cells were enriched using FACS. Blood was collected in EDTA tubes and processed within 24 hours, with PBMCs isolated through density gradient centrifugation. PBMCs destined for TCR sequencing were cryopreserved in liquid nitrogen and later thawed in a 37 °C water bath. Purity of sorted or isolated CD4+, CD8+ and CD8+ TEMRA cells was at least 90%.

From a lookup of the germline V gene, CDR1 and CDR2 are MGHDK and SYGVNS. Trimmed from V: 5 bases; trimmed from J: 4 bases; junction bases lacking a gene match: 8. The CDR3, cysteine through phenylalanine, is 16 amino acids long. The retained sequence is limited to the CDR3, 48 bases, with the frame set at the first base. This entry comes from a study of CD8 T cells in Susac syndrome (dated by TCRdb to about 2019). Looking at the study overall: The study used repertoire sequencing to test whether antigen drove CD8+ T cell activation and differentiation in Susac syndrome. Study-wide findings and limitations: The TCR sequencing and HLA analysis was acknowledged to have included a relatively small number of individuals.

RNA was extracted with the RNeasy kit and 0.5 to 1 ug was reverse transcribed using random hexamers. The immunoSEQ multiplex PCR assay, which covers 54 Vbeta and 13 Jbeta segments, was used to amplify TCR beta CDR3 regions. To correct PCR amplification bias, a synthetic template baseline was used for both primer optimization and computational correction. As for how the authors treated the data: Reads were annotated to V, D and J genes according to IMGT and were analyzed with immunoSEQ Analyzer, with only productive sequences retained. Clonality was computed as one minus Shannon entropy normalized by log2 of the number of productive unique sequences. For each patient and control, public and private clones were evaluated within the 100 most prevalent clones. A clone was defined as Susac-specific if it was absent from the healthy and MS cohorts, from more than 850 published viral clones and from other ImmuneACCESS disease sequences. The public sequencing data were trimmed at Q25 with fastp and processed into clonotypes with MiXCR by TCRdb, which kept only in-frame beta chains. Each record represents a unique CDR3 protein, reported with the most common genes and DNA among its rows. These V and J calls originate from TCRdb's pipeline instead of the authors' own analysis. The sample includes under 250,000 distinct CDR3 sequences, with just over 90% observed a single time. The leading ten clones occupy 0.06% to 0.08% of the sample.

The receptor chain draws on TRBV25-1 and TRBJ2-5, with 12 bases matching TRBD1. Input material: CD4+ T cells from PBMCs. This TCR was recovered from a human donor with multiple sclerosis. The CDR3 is CASSPPGTGGLETQYF. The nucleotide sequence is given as TGTGCCAGCAGTCCGCCCGGGACAGGGGGCTTAGAGACCCAGTACTTC.